This TCR beta chain was captured by sequencing in a study of T-cell memory formation after mild COVID-19. Study results and caveats: Confirmation of SARS-CoV-2 specificity was lacking for second-wave clones peaking day 37. Clones shrinking between day 15 and 85 showed a balanced CD4/CD8 split, and those that grew later tilted toward CD4+. Shrinking CD4+ clones resided mostly in CM and EM, and CD8+ ones in EMRA.

From 5'RACE with constant-segment primers came TCR alpha and TCR beta cDNA libraries that carried sample barcodes and UMIs. TCRdb reanalysed the 5' RACE reads using MiXCR and keeps one entry per CDR3 protein. Of about 610,000 distinct CDR3 sequences in the sample, around a sixth were seen once. CDR1 SGDLS and CDR2 YYNGEE come from the germline V gene. V lost 4 bases to trimming and J lost 5 bases, with 19 bases between them. The length of the CDR3 is 15 residues. In the case of this clonotype: Its antigen is not identified.

The sample was PBMCs or a T cell subset sorted from them (not recorded which). V and J are TRBV9 and TRBJ2-7; D is perhaps TRBD1 (6 bases). This receptor was taken from an adult woman who had mild COVID-19 (a few samples of this study predate the infection). Cell type and time point are not known. CDR3: CASSHPQGMSDEQYF. The CDR3 bases are TGTGCCAGCAGCCATCCACAGGGCATGTCTGACGAGCAGTACTTC.